This T cell receptor beta chain was recorded in a study of T cells in women clearing cervical HPV infection. The data were produced by immunoSEQ multiplex PCR, yet TCRdb's version contains in-frame clones alone and is incomplete. This sample contains approximately 40,000 clones. The CDR3 covers 17 residues. After removal of 2 bases from V and 3 bases from J, the junction contained 6 bases not matched to a gene. Germline V gene lookup returns CDR1 SNHLY and CDR2 FYNNEI. For this clone: Read coverage stops 3 residues before the CDR3 terminus; the germline J gene supplies the remainder.

The rearrangement links TRBV2 to TRBJ1-4, with 10 nucleotides matching TRBD1. The sequence was obtained from a woman between 18 and 69 years old with a cervical HPV16 infection that either progressed to CIN3+ or cleared (not recorded which). Sequencing was done on a sample of blood buffy coat. CDR3 DNA (partial): TGTGCCAGCAGTGAATTGAGGACAGGGGGTTCTAATGAAAAA. As protein: CASSELRTGGSNEK. The complete CDR3 reads CASSELRTGGSNEKLFF.